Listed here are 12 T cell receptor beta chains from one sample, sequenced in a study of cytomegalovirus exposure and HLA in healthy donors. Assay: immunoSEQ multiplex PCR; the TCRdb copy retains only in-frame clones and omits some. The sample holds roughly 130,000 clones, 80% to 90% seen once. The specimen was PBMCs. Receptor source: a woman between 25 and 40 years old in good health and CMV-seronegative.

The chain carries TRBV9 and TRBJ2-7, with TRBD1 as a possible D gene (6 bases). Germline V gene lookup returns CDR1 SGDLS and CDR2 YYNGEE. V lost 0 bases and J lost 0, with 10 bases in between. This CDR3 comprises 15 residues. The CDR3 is CASSVGQASSYEQYF. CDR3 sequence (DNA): TGTGCCAGCAGCGTAGGACAGGCGAGCTCCTACGAGCAGTACTTC.

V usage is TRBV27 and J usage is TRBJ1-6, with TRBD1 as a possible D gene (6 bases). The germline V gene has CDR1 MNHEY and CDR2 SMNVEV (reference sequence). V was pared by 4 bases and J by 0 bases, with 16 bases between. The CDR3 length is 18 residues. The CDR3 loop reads CASSSFGDRSSYNSPLHF. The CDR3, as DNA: TGTGCCAGCAGTTCCTTTGGAGACAGGAGCTCCTATAATTCACCCCTCCACTTT.

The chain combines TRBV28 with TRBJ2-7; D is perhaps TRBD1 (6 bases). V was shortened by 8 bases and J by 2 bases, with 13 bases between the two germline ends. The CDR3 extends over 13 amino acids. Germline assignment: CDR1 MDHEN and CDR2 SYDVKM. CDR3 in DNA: TGTGCCAGCGAAGACACAGGGACCTACGAGCAGTACTTC. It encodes CASEDTGTYEQYF.

The CDR3 nucleotides read TGTGCCAGCAGCTTAGCGACTAGCGGGGGAACCGGGGAGCTGTTTTTT. Translated: CASSLATSGGTGELFF. V is TRBV7-3 and J is TRBJ2-2; 12 nucleotides align to TRBD2. V trimming: 2 bases; J trimming: 5 bases; junction bases outside the gene matches: 3. CDR1 is SGHTA and CDR2 is FQGTGA in the germline V gene. The CDR3 is 16 amino acids. The full variable domain, with the rest looked up from reference TRBV7-3 and TRBJ2-2, is GAGVSQTPSNKVTEKGKYVELRCDPISGHTALYWYRQSLGQGPEFLIYFQGTGAADDSGLPNDRFFAVRPEGSVSTLKIQRTERGDSAVYLCASSLATSGGTGELFFGEGSRLTVL.

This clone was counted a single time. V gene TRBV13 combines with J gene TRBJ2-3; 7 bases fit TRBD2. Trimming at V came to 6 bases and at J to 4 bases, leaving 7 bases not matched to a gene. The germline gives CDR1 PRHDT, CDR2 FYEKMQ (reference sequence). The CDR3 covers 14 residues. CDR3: CASRQPGGSDTQYF. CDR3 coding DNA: TGTGCCAGCAGGCAGCCCGGGGGGTCAGATACGCAGTATTTT.

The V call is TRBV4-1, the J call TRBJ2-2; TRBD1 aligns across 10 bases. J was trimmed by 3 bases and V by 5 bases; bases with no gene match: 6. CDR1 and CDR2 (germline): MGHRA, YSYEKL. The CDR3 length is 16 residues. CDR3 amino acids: CASSSLGTGDTGELFF. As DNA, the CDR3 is TGCGCCAGCAGCTCTCTCGGGACAGGGGACACCGGGGAGCTGTTTTTT.

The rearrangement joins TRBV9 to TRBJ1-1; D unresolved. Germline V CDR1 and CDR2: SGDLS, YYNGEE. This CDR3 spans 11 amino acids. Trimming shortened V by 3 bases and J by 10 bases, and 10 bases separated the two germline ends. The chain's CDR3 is CASSGTAGAFF. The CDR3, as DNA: TGTGCCAGCAGCGGCACAGCGGGAGCTTTCTTT.

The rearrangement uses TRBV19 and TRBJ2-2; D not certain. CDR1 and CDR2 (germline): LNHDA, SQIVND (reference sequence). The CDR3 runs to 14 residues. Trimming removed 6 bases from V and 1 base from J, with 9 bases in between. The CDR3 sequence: CASRSSKNTGELFF. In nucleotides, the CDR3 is TGTGCCAGTAGGTCAAGCAAGAACACCGGGGAGCTGTTTTTT.

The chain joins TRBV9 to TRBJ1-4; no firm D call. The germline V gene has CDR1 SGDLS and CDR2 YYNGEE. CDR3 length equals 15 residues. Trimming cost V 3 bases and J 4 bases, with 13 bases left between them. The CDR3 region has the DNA TGTGCCAGCAGCGCCGGTCGGGTTCTTAATGAAAAACTGTTTTTT. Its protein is CASSAGRVLNEKLFF.

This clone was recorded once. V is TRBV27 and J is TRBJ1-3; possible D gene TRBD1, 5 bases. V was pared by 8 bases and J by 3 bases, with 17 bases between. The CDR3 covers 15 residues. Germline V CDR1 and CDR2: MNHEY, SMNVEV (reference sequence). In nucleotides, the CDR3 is TGTGCCAGCGCCATTCAGGGTTTGGGTGGAAACACCATATATTTT. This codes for CASAIQGLGGNTIYF.

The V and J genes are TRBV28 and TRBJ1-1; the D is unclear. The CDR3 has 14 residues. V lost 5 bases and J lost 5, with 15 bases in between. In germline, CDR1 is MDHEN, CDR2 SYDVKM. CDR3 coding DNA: TGTGCCAGCAGTCGATATCGAGGGCAAACTGAAGCTTTCTTT. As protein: CASSRYRGQTEAFF.

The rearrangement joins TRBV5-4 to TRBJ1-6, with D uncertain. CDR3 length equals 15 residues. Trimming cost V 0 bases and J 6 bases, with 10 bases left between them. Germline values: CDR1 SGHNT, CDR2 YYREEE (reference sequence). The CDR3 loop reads CASSLGFQLNSPLHF. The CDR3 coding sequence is TGTGCCAGCAGCTTGGGTTTTCAACTTAATTCACCCCTCCACTTT.